The 14 T cell receptor beta chains presented below share a single source sample, sequenced in a study of T cells in localized non-small cell lung cancer. Method: immunoSEQ multiplex PCR; TCRdb's copy keeps in-frame clones and lacks some. The sample shows over a thousand clones, over 20% of them seen only once. This specimen consisted of normal lung tissue next to the tumor, obtained before any cancer treatment. Every receptor here comes from a female donor aged 60 or older with stage I lung adenocarcinoma.

The chain couples TRBV28 to TRBJ2-7, with 16 nucleotides matching TRBD2. The CDR3 has 16 residues. J lost 5 bases, V lost 4 bases, and 5 bases had no gene match. CDR1 and CDR2 (germline): MDHEN, SYDVKM. CDR3 sequence (DNA): TGTGCCAGCAGTTCCCAGGGACTAGCGGGAGGGGACGAGCAGTACTTC. Protein: CASSSQGLAGGDEQYF.

This clone was counted between two and nine times. This chain connects TRBV11-3 to TRBJ2-2; TRBD1 agrees at 11 bases. The V gene's germline CDR1 is SGHNT and CDR2 YENEEA. The CDR3 covers 16 residues. V lost 5 bases and J lost 8; bases outside the gene matches: 10. Here the CDR3 reads CASSRGQGALVGELFF. As DNA, the CDR3 is TGTGCCAGCAGCAGAGGACAGGGGGCCCTTGTGGGGGAGCTGTTTTTT.

This chain connects TRBV28 to TRBJ2-2; TRBD2 might be the D (5 bases). The V end lost 6 bases, the J end lost 5 bases, and 19 bases lay between the germline ends. Per the germline V gene, CDR1 is MDHEN and CDR2 is SYDVKM. The CDR3 contains 16 residues. CDR3 bases: TGTGCCAGCAGAGGCTTCAGGTTCCCGGGGACCGGGGAGCTGTTTTTT. Translating gives CASRGFRFPGTGELFF.

Judged by abundance, this clone is large. J is TRBJ2-1 and V is TRBV6-8, with 9 nucleotides matching TRBD1. Germline V gene sequence: CDR1 MNHGY, CDR2 SAAAGT. V trimming: 10 bases; J trimming: 6 bases; junction bases outside the gene matches: 10. This CDR3 is built from 14 residues. The CDR3 DNA sequence: TGTGCCATCAACCCGGGACAGGGAACCAATGAGCAGTTCTTC. The encoded protein is CAINPGQGTNEQFF.

The V gene is TRBV28, the J gene TRBJ1-5; D gene unclear. The CDR3 is made up of 16 amino acids. V lost 6 bases to trimming and J lost 0 bases, with 15 bases between them. Germline lookup yields CDR1 MDHEN and CDR2 SYDVKM. The CDR3 loop reads CASSAGGRDSNQPQHF. In nucleotides, the CDR3 is TGTGCCAGCAGCGCGGGAGGGCGGGATAGCAATCAGCCCCAGCATTTT.

The chain combines TRBV11-3 with TRBJ2-1, with TRBD2 as a possible D gene (5 bases). V was clipped by 5 bases and J by 6 bases, with 20 bases between them. The CDR3 consists of 16 residues. In germline, CDR1 is SGHNT, CDR2 YENEEA. Here the CDR3 reads CASSPYSSPRANEQFF. The CDR3 DNA sequence: TGTGCCAGCAGCCCTTACTCTAGCCCCCGCGCCAATGAGCAGTTCTTC.

This chain links TRBV6-8 with TRBJ1-5, with 7 bases identical to TRBD1. The V gene end was trimmed by 11 bases and the J gene end by 3 bases; junction bases not matched to a gene: 10. CDR1 and CDR2 (germline): MNHGY, SAAAGT. The CDR3 length is 14 residues. CDR3 nucleotides: TGTGCCGGGCCTCCGACAGGGCACAATCAGCCCCAGCATTTT. Amino acid sequence: CAGPPTGHNQPQHF.

This clone was seen a handful of times. DNA of the CDR3: TGCGCCAGCAGTGAGCGCCGTAACTATGGCTACACCTTC. Its protein is CASSERRNYGYTF. The rearrangement uses TRBV10-1 and TRBJ1-2; D call uncertain. The V and J ends lost 2 bases and 1 base respectively, with 5 bases between them. Germline V gene lookup returns CDR1 WNHNN and CDR2 SYGVQD (reference sequence). This CDR3 spans 13 amino acids.

This clone counts as medium-sized (0.01 to 0.1%). This sequence joins TRBV6-8 and TRBJ1-5, with D maybe TRBD1 (6 bases). The V end lost 6 bases, the J end lost 5 bases, and 23 bases lay between the germline ends. The length of the CDR3 is 17 residues. In germline, CDR1 is MNHGY, CDR2 SAAAGT. The CDR3 protein is CASSLHHYRELDQPQHF. The DNA of the CDR3 is TGTGCCAGCAGCCTGCACCACTACAGGGAACTGGATCAGCCCCAGCATTTT.

The CDR3 DNA is TGCAGCGTTGAAGGAGTGGGGGGATTCACAGATACGCAGTATTTT. Translating gives CSVEGVGGFTDTQYF. V gene TRBV29-1 combines with J gene TRBJ2-3, with D perhaps matching TRBD2 (6 bases). Germline V gene sequence: CDR1 SQVTM, CDR2 ANQGSEA. The V end was cut by 1 base, the J end by 2 bases, with 13 bases between. The length of the CDR3 is 15 residues.

This clone was seen only a few times. The V and J genes are TRBV28 and TRBJ2-7, with TRBD1 identical over 7 bases. CDR1 is MDHEN and CDR2 is SYDVKM in the germline V gene. The CDR3 covers 15 residues. V was pared by 5 bases and J by 2 bases, with 9 bases of the junction left unmatched. CDR3 protein: CASSQGGTATYEQYF. The DNA of the CDR3 is TGTGCCAGCAGTCAAGGGGGCACGGCTACCTACGAGCAGTACTTC. Combining the CDR3 with reference TRBV28 and TRBJ2-7 gives the whole variable domain DVKVTQSSRYLVKRTGEKVFLECVQDMDHENMFWYRQDPGLGLRLIYFSYDVKMKEKGDIPEGYSVSREKKERFSLILESASTNQTSMYLCASSQGGTATYEQYFGPGTRLTVT.

By proportion, this clone is large. The chain employs TRBV11-3 and TRBJ2-3; the match to TRBD2 covers 12 bases. V gave up 4 bases and J gave up 4 bases; unmatched junction bases: 9. The CDR3 contains 17 residues. In germline, CDR1 is SGHNT, CDR2 YENEEA. CDR3 sequence (DNA): TGTGCCAGCAGCTCGTTCGGGCTAGCGGGAGGGCCAGATACGCAGTATTTT. Its translation is CASSSFGLAGGPDTQYF.

This clone occurred a few times. The chain joins TRBV11-3 to TRBJ2-7; TRBD1 agrees at 7 bases. CDR1 is SGHNT and CDR2 is YENEEA in the germline V gene. The CDR3 totals 14 residues. The trim removed 5 bases at V and 4 bases at J, leaving 8 bases unmatched. CDR3 DNA: TGTGCCAGCAGCGTTAACAGGGGTCCATACGAGCAGTACTTC. Encoded protein: CASSVNRGPYEQYF.

This clone is termed large. The chain uses TRBV6-8 and TRBJ1-1; no firm D call. Deletions cut 10 bases from V and 2 bases from J, with 14 bases between. This CDR3 contains 13 residues. Germline assignment: CDR1 MNHGY and CDR2 SAAAGT. CDR3 in amino acids: CAINQGPNTEAFF. CDR3 DNA sequence: TGTGCCATCAACCAAGGGCCCAACACTGAAGCTTTCTTT.